This TCR beta chain was obtained from a study of blood T cell repertoires in COVID-19. In the study overall: There were acute and convalescent COVID-19 samples, and they came from the United States, Italy and Spain. PBMCs, B-cell-depleted T cells, or T cells provided the cDNA or gDNA that made up the material.

In the original analysis: Reference gene primer amplification in the assay estimated nucleated cell counts. The repertoire was sequenced with immunoSEQ multiplex PCR; TCRdb's copy has only in-frame clones and lacks some. V and J calls and clone size are given by that table; D and trimming were obtained from the DNA. The data contain some 25,000 clones, about 90% of them singletons. The CDR3 extends over 12 amino acids. Trimming pared 1 base from V and 6 bases from J, leaving 7 bases between. CDR1 is LGHDT, CDR2 YNNKEL, per germline (reference sequence). Sequences were obtained from peripheral blood. This clonotype originated in a human donor in a cohort sampled during active COVID-19. This chain uses TRBV3-1 (or the pseudogene TRBV3-2) with TRBJ2-7; tentatively, D is TRBD2 (5 bases). CDR3 residues: CASSQVGAEQYF. CDR3 nucleotides: TGTGCCAGCAGCCAAGTGGGAGCCGAGCAGTACTTC.